This T cell receptor beta chain emerged from a study of Ad26.COV2.S vaccination and SARS-CoV-2 variants (dated by TCRdb to the early 2020s). General notes on the study: Donors in the vaccine arm were drawn from COV1001, a phase I-IIa trial of Ad26.COV2.S in healthy adults that was multicentre, randomized, double-blind and placebo-controlled. Participants in the trial were split at random into five groups of five each, receiving low-dose or high-dose Ad26.COV2.S once or twice, or else placebo on both occasions. Ad26.COV2.S was given intramuscularly at 5x10^10 or 1x10^11 viral particles, as a single shot or as two shots 56 days apart. A total of 32 samples were included in the TCR-sequenced set, comprising around 19 Ad26.COV2.S vaccine recipients, 5 placebo recipients and 8 SARS-CoV-2 convalescent individuals. Investigators did not know the trial group allocation while performing experiments and assessing outcomes. The specificity and breadth of SARS-CoV-2-reactive T cell receptors after Ad26.COV2.S vaccination were assessed by TCRbeta repertoire sequencing.

Concerning this clone itself: No antigen is known for it. No much larger clone is present one base from it, and per-base qualities are unavailable.

The sample's treatment or condition label is to be understood as: approximately 18 received Ad26.COV2.S at low or high dose, single or two shots; several received placebo; per-sample allocation not given. Repertoires of vaccine and placebo recipients were sequenced from samples taken on day 63 after the first injection. Cohort 1b enrolled some 25 adults aged 18-55 years at a single site in Boston, USA, between 29 July and 7 August 2020. Ad26.COV2.S was a replication-incompetent adenovirus type 26 vector expressing a prefusion-stabilized SARS-CoV-2 spike protein from the original Wuhan strain. TCRbeta CDR3 regions were sequenced with the immunoSEQ Assay. After extraction, genomic DNA underwent amplification by bias-controlled multiplex PCR, followed by high-throughput sequencing. The paper's processing steps were these. To quantify the absolute abundance of every unique TCRbeta CDR3 region, sequences were collapsed and filtered. T cell fraction was estimated by normalizing TCRbeta template counts to usable DNA, with usable DNA measured through amplification of reference genes found in all nucleated cells. Repertoire TCRs were annotated as SARS-CoV-2-specific by exact matching of V gene, CDR3 amino acid sequence and J gene to a known reactive TCR set. The reference SARS-CoV-2 TCR set was obtained from MIRA and was filtered for enrichment in COVID-19-positive ImmuneCODE repertoires, whereby public or cross-reactive TCRs were removed. Using the MIRA antigens, annotated TCRs were further analysed by specific ORF or by position within an ORF. Breadth was defined as the number of annotated unique rearrangements divided by the total number of unique productive rearrangements, and depth was defined as the summed frequency of the annotated unique rearrangements. Two-sided Wilcoxon rank-sum tests were used to compare TCR breadth between groups. TCRdb provides this immuneACCESS table in a form limited to in-frame rearrangements. Some clones are lacking; in checked studies, under half of them reflect an unresolved V gene, and why the rest are absent is not known. V and J calls and clone size are given by that table; D and trimming were obtained from the DNA. The sample table lists over 200,000 clones, 85% to 90% of them with a count of one. About 10% of the sample is taken by the ten largest.

The full study reports these points: Compared with placebo recipients, Ad26.COV2.S recipients showed higher spike-specific TCR breadth (P = 0.0014). After vaccination, substantial breadth of spike-specific CD8+ and CD4+ T cell responses was reported. The authors noted that the TCR breadth and depth analyses may have underestimated total T cell responses. The study was not powered for comparison of responses between vaccine doses or regimens. Comparable non-spike TCR breadth was observed between vaccine and placebo recipients, consistent with only spike being contained in the vaccine.

Spanning cysteine to phenylalanine, the CDR3 consists of 13 amino acids. The read is trimmed to its CDR3 DNA, 39 bases read in frame from base 1. Per the germline V gene, SGHRS is the CDR1 and YFSETQ is the CDR2. The junction shows trimming of 4 bases on V and 7 bases on J, and the gene matches do not reach 3 bases of it. Recombination joined TRBV5-1 with TRBJ2-1; the central 9 bases match TRBD1. This TCR came from a person aged 18-60 years who received the Ad26.COV2.S COVID-19 vaccine or a placebo. Specimen: peripheral blood, collected in a trial of Ad26.COV2.S vaccine versus placebo. The DNA sequence is TGCGCCAGCAGCGCCGGGACAGGGAATGAGCAGTTCTTC. Protein translation: CASSAGTGNEQFF.